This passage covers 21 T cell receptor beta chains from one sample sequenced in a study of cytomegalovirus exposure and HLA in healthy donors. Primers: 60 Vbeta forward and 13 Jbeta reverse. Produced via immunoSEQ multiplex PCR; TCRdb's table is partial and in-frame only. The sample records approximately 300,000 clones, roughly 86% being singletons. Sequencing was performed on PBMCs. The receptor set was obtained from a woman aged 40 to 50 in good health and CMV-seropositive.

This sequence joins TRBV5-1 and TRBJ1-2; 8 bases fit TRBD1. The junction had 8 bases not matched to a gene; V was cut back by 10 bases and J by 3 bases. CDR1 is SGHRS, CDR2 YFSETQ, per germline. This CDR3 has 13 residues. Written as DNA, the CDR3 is TGCGCCTCCCGGACAGGGACAGACTATGGCTACACCTTC. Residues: CASRTGTDYGYTF.

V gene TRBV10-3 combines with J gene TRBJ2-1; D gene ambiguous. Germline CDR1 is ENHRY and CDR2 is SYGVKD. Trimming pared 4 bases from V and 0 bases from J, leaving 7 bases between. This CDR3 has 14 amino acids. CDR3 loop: CAISGLVSYNEQFF. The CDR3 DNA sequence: TGTGCCATCAGTGGGCTAGTCTCCTACAATGAGCAGTTCTTC.

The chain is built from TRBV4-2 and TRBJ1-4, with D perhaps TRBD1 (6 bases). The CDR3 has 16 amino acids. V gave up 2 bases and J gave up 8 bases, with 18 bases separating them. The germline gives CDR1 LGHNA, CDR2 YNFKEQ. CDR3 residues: CASSQSTGPRGEKLFF. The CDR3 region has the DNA TGTGCCAGCAGCCAATCTACCGGACCTAGGGGGGAAAAACTGTTTTTT.

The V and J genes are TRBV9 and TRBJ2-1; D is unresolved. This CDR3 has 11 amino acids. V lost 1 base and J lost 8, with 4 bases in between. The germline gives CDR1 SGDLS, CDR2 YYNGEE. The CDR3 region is CASSVFDEQFF. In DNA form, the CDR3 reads TGTGCCAGCAGCGTATTCGATGAGCAGTTCTTC.

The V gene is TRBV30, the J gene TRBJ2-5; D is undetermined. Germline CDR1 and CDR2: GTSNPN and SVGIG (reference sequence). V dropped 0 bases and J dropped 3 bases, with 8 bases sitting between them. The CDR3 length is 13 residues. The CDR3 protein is CAWSVWAKETQYF. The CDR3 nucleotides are TGTGCCTGGAGTGTATGGGCGAAAGAGACCCAGTACTTC. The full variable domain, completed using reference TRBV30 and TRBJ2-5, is SQTIHQWPATLVQPVGSPLSLECTVEGTSNPNLYWYRQAAGRGLQLLFYSVGIGQISSEVPQNLSASRPQDRQFILSSKKLLLSDSGFYLCAWSVWAKETQYFGPGTRLLVL.

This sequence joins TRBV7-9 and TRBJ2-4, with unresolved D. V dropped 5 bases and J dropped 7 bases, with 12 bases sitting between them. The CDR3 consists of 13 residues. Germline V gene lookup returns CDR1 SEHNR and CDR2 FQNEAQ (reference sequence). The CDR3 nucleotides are TGTGCCAGCAGCCAGGAATTCGTGAACATTCAGTACTTC. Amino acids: CASSQEFVNIQYF.

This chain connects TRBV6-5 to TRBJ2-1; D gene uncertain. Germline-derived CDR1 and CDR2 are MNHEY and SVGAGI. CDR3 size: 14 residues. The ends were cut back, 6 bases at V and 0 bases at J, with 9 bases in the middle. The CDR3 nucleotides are TGTGCCAGCAGCCCCGGTAACTCCTACAATGAGCAGTTCTTC. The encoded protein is CASSPGNSYNEQFF.

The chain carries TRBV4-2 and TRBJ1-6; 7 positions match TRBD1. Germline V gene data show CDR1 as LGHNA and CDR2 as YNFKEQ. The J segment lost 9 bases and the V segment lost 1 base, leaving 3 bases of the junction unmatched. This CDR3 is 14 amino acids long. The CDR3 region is CASSQGQGGSPLHF. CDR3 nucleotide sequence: TGTGCCAGCAGCCAAGGACAGGGTGGTTCACCCCTCCACTTT.

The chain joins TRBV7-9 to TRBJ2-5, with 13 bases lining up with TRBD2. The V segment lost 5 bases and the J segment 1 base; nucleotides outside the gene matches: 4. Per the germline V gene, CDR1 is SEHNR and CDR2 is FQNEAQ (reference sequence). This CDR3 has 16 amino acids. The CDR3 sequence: CASSLGLAGVQETQYF. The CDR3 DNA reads TGTGCCAGCAGCCTCGGACTAGCGGGAGTCCAAGAGACCCAGTACTTC.

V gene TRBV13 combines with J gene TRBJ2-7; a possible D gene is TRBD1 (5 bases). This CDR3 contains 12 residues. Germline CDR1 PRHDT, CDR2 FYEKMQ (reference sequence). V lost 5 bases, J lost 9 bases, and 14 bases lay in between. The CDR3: CASSLPGQVQYF. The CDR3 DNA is TGTGCCAGCAGCCTCCCAGGGCAGGTGCAGTACTTC.

The CDR3 loop is CASSPQGGNSPLHF. CDR3 DNA sequence: TGTGCCAGCAGCCCGCAGGGTGGAAATTCACCCCTCCACTTT. The rearrangement joins TRBV7-9 to TRBJ1-6; D perhaps matches TRBD1 (5 bases). The CDR3 is 14 amino acids. Trimming removed 5 bases at V and 7 bases at J, with 12 bases between. Germline V gene lookup returns CDR1 SEHNR and CDR2 FQNEAQ (reference sequence).

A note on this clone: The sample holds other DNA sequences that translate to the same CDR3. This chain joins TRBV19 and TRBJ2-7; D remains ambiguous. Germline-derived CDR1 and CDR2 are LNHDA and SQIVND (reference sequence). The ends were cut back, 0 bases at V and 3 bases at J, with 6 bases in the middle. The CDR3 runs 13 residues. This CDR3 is CASSIDLSYEQYF. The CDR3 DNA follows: TGTGCCAGTAGTATAGATCTCAGCTACGAGCAGTACTTC. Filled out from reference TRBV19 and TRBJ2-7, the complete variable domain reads DGGITQSPKYLFRKEGQNVTLSCEQNLNHDAMYWYRQDPGQGLRLIYYSQIVNDFQKGDIAEGYSVSREKKESFPLTVTSAQKNPTAFYLCASSIDLSYEQYFGPGTRLTVT.

CDR3 residues: CASSRSGANVLTF. In DNA, the CDR3 is TGCGCCAGCAGCCGCTCTGGGGCCAACGTCCTGACTTTC. The gene calls are TRBV5-1 and TRBJ2-6; D unclear. The V end lost 4 bases, the J end lost 0 bases, and 2 bases lay between the germline ends. The germline V gene encodes CDR1 SGHRS and CDR2 YFSETQ. This CDR3 region has 13 residues.

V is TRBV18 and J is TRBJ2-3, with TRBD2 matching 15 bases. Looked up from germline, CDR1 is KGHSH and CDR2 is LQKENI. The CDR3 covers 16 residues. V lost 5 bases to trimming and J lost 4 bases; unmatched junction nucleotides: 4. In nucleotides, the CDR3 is TGTGCCAGCTCAACGGGACTAGCGGGAGGATCAGATACGCAGTATTTT. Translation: CASSTGLAGGSDTQYF.

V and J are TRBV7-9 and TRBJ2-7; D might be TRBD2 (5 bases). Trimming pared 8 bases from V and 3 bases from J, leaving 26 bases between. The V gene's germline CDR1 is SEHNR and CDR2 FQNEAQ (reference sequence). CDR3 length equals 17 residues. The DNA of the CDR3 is TGTGCCAGCGGCAGGACTCGCCCTGAGCGGTTGGTCTACGAGCAGTACTTC. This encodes CASGRTRPERLVYEQYF.

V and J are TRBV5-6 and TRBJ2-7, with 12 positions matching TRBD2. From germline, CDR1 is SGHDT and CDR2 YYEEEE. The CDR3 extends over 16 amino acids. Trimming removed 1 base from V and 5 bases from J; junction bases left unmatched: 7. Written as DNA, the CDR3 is TGTGCCAGCAGCTTGTTCCTAGCGGGAGGGTTCAACGAGCAGTACTTC. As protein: CASSLFLAGGFNEQYF.

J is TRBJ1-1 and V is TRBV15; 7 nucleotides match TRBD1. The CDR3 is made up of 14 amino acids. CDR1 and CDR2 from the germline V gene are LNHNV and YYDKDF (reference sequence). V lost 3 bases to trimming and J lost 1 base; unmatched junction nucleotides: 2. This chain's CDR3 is CATSRGQRNTEAFF. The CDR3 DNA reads TGTGCCACCAGCAGGGGACAGAGGAACACTGAAGCTTTCTTT.

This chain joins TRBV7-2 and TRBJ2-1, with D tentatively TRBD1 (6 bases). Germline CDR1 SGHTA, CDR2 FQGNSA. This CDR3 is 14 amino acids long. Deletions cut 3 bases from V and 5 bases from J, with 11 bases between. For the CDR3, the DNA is TGTGCCAGCAGCTTCGGGACATACGACAATGAGCAGTTCTTC. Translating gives CASSFGTYDNEQFF.

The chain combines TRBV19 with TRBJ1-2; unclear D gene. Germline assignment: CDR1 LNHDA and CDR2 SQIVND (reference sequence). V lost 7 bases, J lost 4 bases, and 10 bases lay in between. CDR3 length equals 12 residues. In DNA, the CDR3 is TGTGCCAGTACGGGAAGGTTCTATGGCTACACCTTC. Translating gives CASTGRFYGYTF.

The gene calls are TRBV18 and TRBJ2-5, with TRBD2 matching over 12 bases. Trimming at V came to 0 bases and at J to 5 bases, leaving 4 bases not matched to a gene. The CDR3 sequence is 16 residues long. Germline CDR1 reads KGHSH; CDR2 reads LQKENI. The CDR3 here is CASSPPGLAGGETQYF. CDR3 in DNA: TGTGCCAGCTCACCACCGGGACTAGCGGGTGGTGAGACCCAGTACTTC.

The CDR3 loop is CAWSVRGSFTDTQYF. CDR3 DNA: TGTGCCTGGAGTGTACGAGGTAGTTTTACAGATACGCAGTATTTT. V is TRBV30 and J is TRBJ2-3, with D uncertain. The V gene lost 0 bases and the J gene lost 3 bases, with 13 bases spanning the gap. Germline V gene lookup returns CDR1 GTSNPN and CDR2 SVGIG (reference sequence). CDR3 size: 15 residues.